Listed here are 21 T cell receptor beta chains from one sample, sequenced in a study of cytomegalovirus exposure and HLA in healthy donors. PCR used 60 Vbeta primers and 13 Jbeta primers. Profiled with immunoSEQ multiplex PCR; TCRdb holds only in-frame clones, not every one. There are about 210,000 clones in the sample; over 75% occur only once, and less than 0.6% lies in the top ten. The sequencing sample was made of PBMCs. The receptors originated from a boy between 10 and 17 years old in good health and CMV-seronegative.

In its sample, this clone was seen a few times. The chain carries TRBV30 and TRBJ1-2; D is possibly TRBD1 (5 bases). With 3 bases removed from V and 2 bases from J, the gap between germline ends came to 19 bases. The CDR3 is 16 amino acids. Germline V gene sequence: CDR1 GTSNPN, CDR2 SVGIG (reference sequence). The CDR3 here is CAWSDRFGGANYGYTF. In DNA form, the CDR3 reads TGTGCCTGGAGCGACCGGTTCGGGGGAGCCAACTATGGCTACACCTTC.

The rearrangement uses TRBV6-6 and TRBJ1-6; 10 nucleotides match TRBD1. Germline V lookup: CDR1 MNHNY, CDR2 SVGAGI (reference sequence). This CDR3 contains 16 residues. J was trimmed by 8 bases and V by 5 bases; bases with no gene match: 9. CDR3 sequence: CASSTSRTGGDSPLHF. CDR3 nucleotide sequence: TGTGCCAGCAGTACAAGCCGGACAGGGGGTGATTCACCCCTCCACTTT.

The CDR3 nucleotides read TGTGCCAGTAGTATGGCAGGAAGAAATAGCAATCAGCCCCAGCATTTT. This encodes CASSMAGRNSNQPQHF. V usage is TRBV19 and J usage is TRBJ1-5; no definite D call. The CDR3 extends over 16 amino acids. Trimming stripped 3 bases from V and 0 bases from J, with 12 bases between. CDR1 is LNHDA and CDR2 is SQIVND in the germline V gene (reference sequence).

In DNA, the CDR3 is TGCGCCAGCCTGGCTAGCGGGAGGAATGAGCAGTTCTTC. It yields the protein CASLASGRNEQFF. The rearrangement joins TRBV5-1 to TRBJ2-1; 11 bases are shared with TRBD2. The ends lost 7 bases at V and 7 bases at J; junction bases unmatched: 4. Per germline, CDR1 SGHRS and CDR2 YFSETQ. The CDR3 is made up of 13 amino acids.

The rearrangement joins TRBV27 to TRBJ2-5; D is uncertain. Germline V CDR1 and CDR2: MNHEY, SMNVEV (reference sequence). V was shortened by 3 bases and J by 5 bases, with 4 bases between the two germline ends. The CDR3 is 11 residues long. This CDR3 reads CASSFAETQYF. In DNA form, the CDR3 reads TGTGCCAGCAGTTTTGCGGAGACCCAGTACTTC.

This clone was detected only a few times. This chain uses TRBV7-8 with TRBJ2-7; TRBD1 matches at 8 bases. J gave up 3 bases and V 6 bases, and 19 bases lay outside the gene matches. This CDR3 spans 18 amino acids. The germline V gene has CDR1 SGHVS and CDR2 FQNEAQ. The CDR3 sequence is CASSSGTGKAYLGYEQYF. As DNA, the CDR3 is TGTGCCAGCAGTTCCGGGACAGGAAAGGCTTATTTGGGCTACGAGCAGTACTTC.

The chain is built from TRBV19 and TRBJ1-4, with 9 bases lining up with TRBD1. The CDR3 spans 18 residues. Germline CDR1 and CDR2: LNHDA and SQIVND (reference sequence). The trim removed 5 bases at V and 7 bases at J, leaving 17 bases unmatched. The CDR3 nucleotides are TGTGCCAGTAGTGCCCTTTGGACAGGGGTAAGATTGACTGAAAAACTGTTTTTT. This translates into CASSALWTGVRLTEKLFF.

The J gene is TRBJ2-1, the V gene TRBV5-5; D is ambiguous. The CDR3 loop spans 11 amino acids. Germline lookup yields CDR1 SGHKS and CDR2 YYEKEE (reference sequence). Deletions cut 4 bases from V and 13 bases from J, with 12 bases between. CDR3: CASSEYRPQFF. The CDR3 DNA sequence: TGTGCCAGCAGCGAGTATCGCCCCCAGTTCTTC.

V usage is TRBV11-3 and J usage is TRBJ2-3; D perhaps matches TRBD2 (6 bases). Germline CDR1 and CDR2: SGHNT and YENEEA. Trimming took off 5 bases at V and 5 bases at J, with 20 bases between the two ends. This CDR3 spans 16 amino acids. In DNA, the CDR3 is TGTGCCAGCAGCCCACTGGAGGCGGGGCGGGTAGATACGCAGTATTTT. Translating it yields CASSPLEAGRVDTQYF.

The chain employs TRBV5-1 and TRBJ2-5, with TRBD2 matching over 7 bases. The DNA end lines up better with TRBJ2-7; the J call may be wrong. Germline assignment: CDR1 SGHRS and CDR2 YFSETQ. The CDR3 has 13 residues. CDR3 residues: CASSLGRPYEQYF. DNA of the CDR3: TGCGCCAGCAGCCTCGGGAGGCCCTACGAGCAGTACTTC.

This clone came up once. The genes are TRBV2 and TRBJ2-5; the match to TRBD1 covers 7 bases. V lost 4 bases and J lost 2; bases outside the gene matches: 4. The CDR3 spans 14 residues. The germline V gene encodes CDR1 SNHLY and CDR2 FYNNEI. CDR3 loop: CASSGTGGQETQYF. The CDR3 nucleotides read TGTGCCAGCAGTGGGACAGGCGGACAAGAGACCCAGTACTTC.

A single count supports this clone. The chain couples TRBV5-1 to TRBJ2-2; D perhaps matches TRBD2 (5 bases). Germline assignment: CDR1 SGHRS and CDR2 YFSETQ. V was clipped by 5 bases and J by 1 base, with 15 bases between them. The CDR3 sequence is 16 residues long. CDR3 sequence: CASREIASVNTGELFF. The CDR3 DNA is TGCGCCAGCAGGGAAATAGCGTCGGTGAACACCGGGGAGCTGTTTTTT.

At least ten counts were recorded for this clone. Other DNA sequences in the same sample also yield this CDR3. The chain joins TRBV5-1 to TRBJ1-1; D is uncertain. V gave up 0 bases and J gave up 1 base, with 7 bases separating them. CDR3 length equals 14 residues. Germline lookup yields CDR1 SGHRS and CDR2 YFSETQ. CDR3 coding DNA: TGCGCCAGCAGCTTGGGGGCGGGGAACACTGAAGCTTTCTTT. Translating it yields CASSLGAGNTEAFF.

On this clone: This specimen includes other DNA sequences encoding the same CDR3. V is TRBV30 and J is TRBJ1-1, with unresolved D. Germline V gene data show CDR1 as GTSNPN and CDR2 as SVGIG (reference sequence). The length of the CDR3 is 13 residues. V lost 0 bases and J 1 base, leaving 6 bases between the germline ends. The chain's CDR3 is CAWSVRRNTEAFF. For the CDR3, the DNA is TGTGCCTGGAGTGTAAGGAGGAACACTGAAGCTTTCTTT.

The chain has TRBV5-8 and TRBJ1-2; the D gene is possibly TRBD1 (5 bases). The CDR3 runs to 14 residues. Trimming left V 5 bases short and J 5 bases short, with 16 bases between. Germline V gene data show CDR1 as SGHTS and CDR2 as YDEGEE. The CDR3, as DNA: TGTGCCAGCAGTACAGGCCAGGAGGGATATGGCTACACCTTC. Residues: CASSTGQEGYGYTF. The variable domain in full, with the rest retrieved from reference TRBV5-8 and TRBJ1-2, is EAGVTQSPTHLIKTRGQQATLRCSPISGHTSVYWYQQALGLGLQFLLWYDEGEERNRGNFPPRFSGRQFPNYSSELNVNALELEDSALYLCASSTGQEGYGYTFGSGTRLTVV.

In its sample, this clone was seen once. This rearrangement joins TRBV4-2 to TRBJ2-3; TRBD1 is a possible D gene (7 bases). The CDR3 sequence is 14 residues long. The V and J ends lost 4 bases and 4 bases respectively, with 12 bases between them. Germline V gene data show CDR1 as LGHNA and CDR2 as YNFKEQ. The CDR3 coding sequence is TGTGCCAGCAGCCGAGACAGGGACTCAGATACGCAGTATTTT. Its translation: CASSRDRDSDTQYF.

This clone was found once. The J gene is TRBJ1-2, the V gene TRBV5-4; maybe TRBD1 (6 bases). Germline values: CDR1 SGHNT, CDR2 YYREEE (reference sequence). The V end lost 5 bases, the J end lost 6 bases, and 14 bases lay between the germline ends. The CDR3 is 13 residues long. Written as DNA, the CDR3 is TGTGCCAGCAGTACCGGGACAACGAATGGCTACACCTTC. Protein: CASSTGTTNGYTF.

This clone has just a few counts. The chain carries TRBV10-3 and TRBJ2-5; no reliable D call. Germline values: CDR1 ENHRY, CDR2 SYGVKD. This CDR3 is built from 11 residues. V was pared by 3 bases and J by 10 bases, with 9 bases between. CDR3 protein: CAISDSAVQYF. The CDR3 nucleotides are TGTGCCATCAGTGATTCGGCGGTCCAGTACTTC.

This clone was seen a handful of times. This sequence joins TRBV11-2 and TRBJ1-2, with D unresolved. CDR1 is SGHAT, CDR2 FQNNGV, per germline. The CDR3 covers 15 residues. V gave up 3 bases and J gave up 4 bases, with 15 bases separating them. The CDR3: CASSFELSDIYGYTF. CDR3 nucleotides: TGTGCCAGCAGCTTCGAGTTGTCAGACATCTATGGCTACACCTTC.

This chain connects TRBV5-1 to TRBJ2-3; 8 bases align to TRBD2. Germline assignment: CDR1 SGHRS and CDR2 YFSETQ. With 4 bases clipped from V and 4 bases from J, the junction kept 11 bases outside the gene matches. This CDR3 has 16 amino acids. The CDR3 sequence is CASSPGGGYVPDTQYF. DNA for the CDR3: TGCGCCAGCAGCCCCGGGGGGGGGTATGTGCCAGATACGCAGTATTTT.

The rearrangement joins TRBV5-1 to TRBJ2-1; 8 nucleotides agree with TRBD1. Germline V gene data show CDR1 as SGHRS and CDR2 as YFSETQ. The CDR3 extends over 14 amino acids. V dropped 4 bases and J dropped 2; count of bases not matched to a gene: 2. CDR3 loop: CASSQDRAYNEQFF. CDR3 nucleotide sequence: TGCGCCAGCAGCCAGGACAGGGCCTACAATGAGCAGTTCTTC.